This T cell receptor beta chain was obtained from a study of T cell repertoires in cytomegalovirus infection. Study-wide context: Public signatures in TCR beta pointed to CMV infection and matching HLA type.

TCRdb independently ran MiXCR on the reads; one entry per CDR3 protein. Counted here are about 570,000 distinct CDR3 sequences, around two fifths occurring once; the ten biggest clones make up 48%. This CDR3 has 17 amino acids. Germline V lookup: CDR1 SGHNT, CDR2 YYREEE (reference sequence). Trimming at V came to 7 bases and at J to 2 bases, leaving 13 bases not matched to a gene. On this clonotype: Its antigen remains unidentified.

The sequencing used cultured PBMCs, collected from culture after CMV antigen stimulation. This TCR came from a human donor in good health (CMV status not recorded). Some clones in this sample may be carry-over from other donors' samples. The gene calls are TRBV5-4 and TRBJ2-3; 10 positions agree with TRBD2. The CDR3 DNA reads TGTGCCAGCTCTCGGGGTCAGCGGGAGGGACTCACAGATACGCAGTATTTT. Translated, it gives CASSRGQREGLTDTQYF.